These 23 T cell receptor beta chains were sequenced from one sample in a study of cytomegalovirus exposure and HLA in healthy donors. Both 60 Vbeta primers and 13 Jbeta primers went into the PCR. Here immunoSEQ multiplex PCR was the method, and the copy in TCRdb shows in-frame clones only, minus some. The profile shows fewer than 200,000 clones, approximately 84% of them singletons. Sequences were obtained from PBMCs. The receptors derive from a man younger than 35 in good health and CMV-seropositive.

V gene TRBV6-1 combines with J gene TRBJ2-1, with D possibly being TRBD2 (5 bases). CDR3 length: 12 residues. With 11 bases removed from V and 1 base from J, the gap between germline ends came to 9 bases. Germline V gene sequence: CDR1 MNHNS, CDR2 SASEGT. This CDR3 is CAAGVSYNEQFF. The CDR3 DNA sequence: TGTGCCGCCGGGGTGTCCTACAATGAGCAGTTCTTC.

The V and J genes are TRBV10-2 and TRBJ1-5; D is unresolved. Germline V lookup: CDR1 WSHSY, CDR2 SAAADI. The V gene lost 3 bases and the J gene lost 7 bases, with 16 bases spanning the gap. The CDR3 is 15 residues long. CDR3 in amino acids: CASSDLERSGQPQHF. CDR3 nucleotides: TGCGCCAGCAGTGATCTGGAGAGGTCGGGGCAGCCCCAGCATTTT.

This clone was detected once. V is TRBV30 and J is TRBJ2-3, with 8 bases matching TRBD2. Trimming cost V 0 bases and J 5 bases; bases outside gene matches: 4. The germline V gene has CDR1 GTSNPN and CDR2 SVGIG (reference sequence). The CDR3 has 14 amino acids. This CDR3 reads CAWSVGGGLDTQYF. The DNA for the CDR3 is TGTGCCTGGAGTGTAGGCGGGGGGTTAGATACGCAGTATTTT.

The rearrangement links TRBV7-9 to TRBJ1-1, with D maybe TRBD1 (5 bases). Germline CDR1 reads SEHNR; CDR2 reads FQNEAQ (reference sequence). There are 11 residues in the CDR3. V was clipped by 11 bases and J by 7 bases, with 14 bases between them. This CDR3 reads CAGARAGEAFF. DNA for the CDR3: TGTGCCGGGGCCAGGGCTGGTGAAGCTTTCTTT. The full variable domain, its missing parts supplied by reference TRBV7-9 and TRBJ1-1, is DTGVSQNPRHKITKRGQNVTFRCDPISEHNRLYWYRQTLGQGPEFLTYFQNEAQLEKSRLLSDRFSAERPKGSFSTLEIQRTEQGDSAMYLCAGARAGEAFFGQGTRLTVV.

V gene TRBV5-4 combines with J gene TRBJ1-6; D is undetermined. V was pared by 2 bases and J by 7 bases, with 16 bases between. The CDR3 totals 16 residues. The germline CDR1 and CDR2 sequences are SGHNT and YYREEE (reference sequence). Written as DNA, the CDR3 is TGTGCCAGCAGCTTTGACCAGGCAGGCGCGAATTCACCCCTCCACTTT. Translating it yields CASSFDQAGANSPLHF.

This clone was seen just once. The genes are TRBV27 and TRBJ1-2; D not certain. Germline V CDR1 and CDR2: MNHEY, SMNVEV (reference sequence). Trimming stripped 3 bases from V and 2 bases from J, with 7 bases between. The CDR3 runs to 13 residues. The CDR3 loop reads CASSFNTNYGYTF. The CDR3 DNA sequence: TGTGCCAGCAGTTTCAACACAAACTATGGCTACACCTTC.

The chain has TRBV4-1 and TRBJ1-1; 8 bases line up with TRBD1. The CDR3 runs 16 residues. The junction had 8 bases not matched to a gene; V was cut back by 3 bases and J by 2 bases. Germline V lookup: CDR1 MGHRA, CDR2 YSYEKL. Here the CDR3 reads CASSHLRGQVNTEAFF. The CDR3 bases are TGCGCCAGCAGCCACTTAAGGGGACAGGTAAACACTGAAGCTTTCTTT.

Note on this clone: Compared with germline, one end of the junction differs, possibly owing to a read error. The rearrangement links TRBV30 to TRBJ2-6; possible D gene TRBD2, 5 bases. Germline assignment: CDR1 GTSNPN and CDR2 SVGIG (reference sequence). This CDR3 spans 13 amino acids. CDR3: CAWREAGVNVLTF. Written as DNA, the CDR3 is TGTGCCTGGAGGGAAGCCGGGGTCAACGTCCTGACTTTC.

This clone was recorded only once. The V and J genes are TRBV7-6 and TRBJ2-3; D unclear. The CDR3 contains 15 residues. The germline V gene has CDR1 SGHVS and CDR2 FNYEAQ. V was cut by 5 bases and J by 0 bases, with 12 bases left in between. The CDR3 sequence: CASSPGYTSTDTQYF. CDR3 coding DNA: TGTGCCAGCAGCCCAGGATATACTAGCACAGATACGCAGTATTTT.

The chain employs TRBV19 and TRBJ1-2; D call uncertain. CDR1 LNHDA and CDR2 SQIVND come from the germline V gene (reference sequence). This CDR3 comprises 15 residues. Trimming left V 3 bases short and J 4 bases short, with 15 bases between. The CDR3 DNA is TGTGCCAGTAGTATGGACGGGGTTGGAAGCTATGGCTACACCTTC. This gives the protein CASSMDGVGSYGYTF.

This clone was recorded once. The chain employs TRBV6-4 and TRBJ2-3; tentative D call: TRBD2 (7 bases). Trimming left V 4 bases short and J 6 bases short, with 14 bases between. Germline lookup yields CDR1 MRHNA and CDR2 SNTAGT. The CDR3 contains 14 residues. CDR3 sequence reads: CASSASGGMDTQYF. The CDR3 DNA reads TGTGCCAGCAGTGCGTCGGGGGGCATGGATACGCAGTATTTT.

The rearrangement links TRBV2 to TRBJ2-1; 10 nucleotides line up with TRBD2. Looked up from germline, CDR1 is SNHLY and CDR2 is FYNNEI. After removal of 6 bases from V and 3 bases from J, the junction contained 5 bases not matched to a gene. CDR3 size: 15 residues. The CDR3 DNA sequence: TGTGCCAGCAGACGCTGGACTAGCGGCTACAATGAGCAGTTCTTC. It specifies CASRRWTSGYNEQFF.

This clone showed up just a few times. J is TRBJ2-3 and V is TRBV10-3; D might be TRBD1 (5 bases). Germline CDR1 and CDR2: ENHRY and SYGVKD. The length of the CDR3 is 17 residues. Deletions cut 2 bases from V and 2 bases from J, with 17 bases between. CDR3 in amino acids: CAISEGAFATPTDTQYF. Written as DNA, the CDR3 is TGTGCCATCAGTGAGGGGGCCTTTGCCACCCCCACAGATACGCAGTATTTT.

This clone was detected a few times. DNA for the CDR3: TGTGCCAGCAGGTCGGGGGGTAGCTCCTACAATGAGCAGTTCTTC. It is translated as CASRSGGSSYNEQFF. The chain carries TRBV7-3 and TRBJ2-1, with 7 bases that match TRBD2. V was pared by 6 bases and J by 0 bases, with 5 bases of the junction left unmatched. CDR1 and CDR2 (germline): SGHTA, FQGTGA. This CDR3 region has 15 residues.

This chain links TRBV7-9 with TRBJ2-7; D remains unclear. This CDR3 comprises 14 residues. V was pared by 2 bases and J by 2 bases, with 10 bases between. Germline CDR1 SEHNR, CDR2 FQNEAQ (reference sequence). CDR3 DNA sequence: TGTGCCAGCAGCTTAATTACTCAGGCCTACGAGCAGTACTTC. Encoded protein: CASSLITQAYEQYF.

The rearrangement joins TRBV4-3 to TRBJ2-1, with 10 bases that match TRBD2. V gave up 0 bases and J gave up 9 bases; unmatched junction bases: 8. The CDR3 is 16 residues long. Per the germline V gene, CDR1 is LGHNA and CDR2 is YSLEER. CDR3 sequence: CASSQDTSGGAVEQFF. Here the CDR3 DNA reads TGCGCCAGCAGCCAAGATACAAGCGGGGGGGCCGTTGAGCAGTTCTTC.

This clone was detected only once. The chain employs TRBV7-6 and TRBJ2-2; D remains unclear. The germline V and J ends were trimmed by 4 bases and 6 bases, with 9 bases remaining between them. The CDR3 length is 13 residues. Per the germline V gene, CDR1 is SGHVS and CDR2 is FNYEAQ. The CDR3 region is CASSSFVAGELFF. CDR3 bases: TGTGCCAGCAGCTCGTTTGTTGCCGGGGAGCTGTTTTTT.

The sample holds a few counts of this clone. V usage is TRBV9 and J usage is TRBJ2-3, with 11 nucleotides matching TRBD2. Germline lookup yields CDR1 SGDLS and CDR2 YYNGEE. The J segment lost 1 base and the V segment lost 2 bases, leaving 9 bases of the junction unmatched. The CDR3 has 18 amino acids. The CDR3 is CASSVAGLGLAGTDTQYF. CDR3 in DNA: TGTGCCAGCAGCGTGGCCGGGCTGGGACTAGCGGGCACAGATACGCAGTATTTT.

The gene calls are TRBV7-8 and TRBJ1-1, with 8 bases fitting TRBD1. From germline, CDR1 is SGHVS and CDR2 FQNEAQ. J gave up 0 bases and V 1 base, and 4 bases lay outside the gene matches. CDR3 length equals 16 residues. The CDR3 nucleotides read TGTGCCAGCAGCTTAGGGACAGGGAACATGAACACTGAAGCTTTCTTT. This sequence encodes CASSLGTGNMNTEAFF.

The CDR3 nucleotides are TGTGCCAGCAGTTTGACAGGAGCTAATTCACCCCTCCACTTT. Amino acids: CASSLTGANSPLHF. The rearrangement joins TRBV11-3 to TRBJ1-6; D is possibly TRBD1 (6 bases). The CDR3 consists of 14 residues. Germline V gene data show CDR1 as SGHNT and CDR2 as YENEEA. V was cut by 6 bases and J by 6 bases, with 12 bases left in between.

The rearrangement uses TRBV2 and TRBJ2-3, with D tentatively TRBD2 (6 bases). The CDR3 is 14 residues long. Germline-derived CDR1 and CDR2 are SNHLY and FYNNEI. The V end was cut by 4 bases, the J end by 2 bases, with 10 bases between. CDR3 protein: CASSGGVNTDTQYF. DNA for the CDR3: TGTGCCAGCAGTGGGGGGGTAAACACAGATACGCAGTATTTT.

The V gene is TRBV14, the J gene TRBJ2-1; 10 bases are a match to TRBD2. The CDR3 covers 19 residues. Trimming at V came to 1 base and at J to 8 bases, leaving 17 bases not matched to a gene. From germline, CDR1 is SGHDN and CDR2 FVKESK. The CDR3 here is CASSQGQPPALAGVDEQFF. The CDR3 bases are TGTGCCAGCAGCCAAGGACAACCCCCAGCCCTAGCGGGGGTAGATGAGCAGTTCTTC. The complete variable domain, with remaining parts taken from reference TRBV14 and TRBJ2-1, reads EAGVTQFPSHSVIEKGQTVTLRCDPISGHDNLYWYRRVMGKEIKFLLHFVKESKQDESGMPNNRFLAERTGGTYSTLKVQPAELEDSGVYFCASSQGQPPALAGVDEQFFGPGTRLTVL.

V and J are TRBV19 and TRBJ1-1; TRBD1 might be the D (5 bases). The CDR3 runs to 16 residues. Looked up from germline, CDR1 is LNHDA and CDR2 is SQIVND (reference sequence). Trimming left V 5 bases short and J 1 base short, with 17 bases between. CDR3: CASSEGRRDWNTEAFF. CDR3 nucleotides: TGTGCCAGTAGTGAAGGGCGCCGGGACTGGAACACTGAAGCTTTCTTT.